The next 9 T cell receptor beta chains were all read from a single sample in a study of CD8 T cells in ankylosing spondylitis. Each CDR3 protein is one row after TCRdb ran MiXCR on the 5' RACE reads. The repertoire consists of some 250,000 distinct CDR3 sequences, with more than 20% occurring once and the leading ten covering 0.5% to 0.75%. The sequencing sample was made of blood, either unsorted or a sorted T cell fraction (not recorded which). These receptors were obtained from a male donor with ankylosing spondylitis or in good health (not recorded which).

The chain is built from TRBV29-1 and TRBJ2-5, with 11 nucleotides matching TRBD1. Trimming took 7 bases from V and 11 from J; bases not matched to a gene: 18. CDR3 length: 15 amino acids. CDR1 is SQVTM and CDR2 is ANQGSEA in the germline V gene. The CDR3 spells CSGGNRDRGILAQYF. Written as DNA, the CDR3 is TGCAGCGGTGGAAACCGGGACAGGGGGATCCTTGCACAGTACTTC.

The table lists this clonotype with many counts. V is TRBV24-1 and J is TRBJ1-5; maybe TRBD1 (6 bases). The CDR3 loop spans 16 amino acids. Germline V CDR1 and CDR2: KGHDR, SFDVKD. V was pared by 4 bases and J by 3 bases, with 15 bases between. The CDR3 here is CATSDLATGFNQPQHF. The CDR3 DNA is TGTGCCACCAGTGACCTCGCGACAGGCTTCAATCAGCCCCAGCATTTT.

This chain links TRBV30 with TRBJ2-5; D might be TRBD2 (5 bases). Trimming took 3 bases from V and 5 from J, leaving 19 bases between them. CDR3 length: 15 amino acids. In germline, CDR1 is GTSNPN, CDR2 SVGIG (reference sequence). The CDR3 here is CAWSSLGRAVETQYF. The CDR3, as DNA: TGTGCCTGGAGCAGCCTTGGGCGGGCCGTGGAGACCCAGTACTTC.

This chain connects TRBV5-5 to TRBJ1-1, with D unclear. CDR3 length: 14 amino acids. Trimming shortened V by 1 base and J by 3 bases, and 10 bases separated the two germline ends. Germline values: CDR1 SGHKS, CDR2 YYEKEE (reference sequence). The CDR3 DNA reads as TGTGCCAGCAGCTTGTACGACGTCGACACTGAAGCTTTCTTT. It codes for CASSLYDVDTEAFF.

The chain is built from TRBV20-1 and TRBJ2-2; 7 nucleotides line up with TRBD2. V gave up 2 bases and J gave up 1 base; unmatched junction bases: 4. The CDR3 loop spans 15 amino acids. CDR1 DFQATT and CDR2 SNEGSKA come from the germline V gene (reference sequence). CDR3 in DNA: TGCAGTGCTAGACCCTCTAGCGGGAACACCGGGGAGCTGTTTTTT. Amino acid sequence: CSARPSSGNTGELFF.

The chain carries TRBV10-3 and TRBJ2-7; D is ambiguous. Germline CDR1 ENHRY, CDR2 SYGVKD. Trimming pared 3 bases from V and 4 bases from J, leaving 16 bases between. There are 15 residues in the CDR3. This CDR3 is CAISDPGPSKYEQYF. CDR3 nucleotides: TGTGCCATCAGTGACCCCGGGCCCTCCAAATACGAGCAGTACTTC.

This clonotype showed up many times. The chain links TRBV20-1 to TRBJ2-5; D call uncertain. Looked up from germline, CDR1 is DFQATT and CDR2 is SNEGSKA (reference sequence). Trimming removed 2 bases from V and 5 bases from J, with 3 bases in between. This CDR3 is 10 amino acids long. CDR3 nucleotide sequence: TGCAGTGCTAGAAGGGAGACCCAGTACTTC. This encodes CSARRETQYF.

This clonotype came up a few times. This chain uses TRBV20-1 with TRBJ1-1; D remains unclear. CDR3 size: 13 residues. Deletions cut 0 bases from V and 1 base from J, with 6 bases between. Germline V CDR1 and CDR2: DFQATT, SNEGSKA (reference sequence). CDR3 sequence reads: CSARDDKNTEAFF. The CDR3 bases are TGCAGTGCTAGAGATGATAAGAACACTGAAGCTTTCTTT.

V gene TRBV12-3 or TRBV12-4 combines with J gene TRBJ1-2, with D perhaps matching TRBD1 (5 bases). Deletions cut 7 bases from V and 8 bases from J, with 14 bases between. The CDR3 extends over 12 amino acids. The CDR3 region is CASTFGRDGYTF. The CDR3 nucleotides are TGTGCCAGCACCTTTGGCCGGGACGGCTACACCTTC.